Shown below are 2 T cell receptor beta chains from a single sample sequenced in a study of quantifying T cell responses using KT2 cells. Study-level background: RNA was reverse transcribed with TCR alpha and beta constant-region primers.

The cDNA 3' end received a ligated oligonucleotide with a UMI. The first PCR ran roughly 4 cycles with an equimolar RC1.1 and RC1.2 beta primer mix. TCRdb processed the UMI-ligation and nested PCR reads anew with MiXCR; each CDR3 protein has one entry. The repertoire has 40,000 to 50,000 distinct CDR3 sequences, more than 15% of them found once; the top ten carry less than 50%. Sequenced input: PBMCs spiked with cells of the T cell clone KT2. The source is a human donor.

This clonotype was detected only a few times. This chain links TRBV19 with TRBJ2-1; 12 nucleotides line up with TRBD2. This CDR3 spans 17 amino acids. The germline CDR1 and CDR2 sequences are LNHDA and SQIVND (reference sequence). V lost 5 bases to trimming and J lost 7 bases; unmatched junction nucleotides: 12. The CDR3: CASSPRALGTSGNEQFF. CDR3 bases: TGTGCCAGTAGTCCCCGGGCCCTAGGGACTAGCGGGAATGAGCAGTTCTTC.

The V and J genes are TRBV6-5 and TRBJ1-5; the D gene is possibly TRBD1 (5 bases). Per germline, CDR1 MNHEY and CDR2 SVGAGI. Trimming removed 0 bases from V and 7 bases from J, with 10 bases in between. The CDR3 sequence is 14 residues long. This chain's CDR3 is CASSYSRGGQPQHF. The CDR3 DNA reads TGTGCCAGCAGTTACTCGAGGGGAGGCCAGCCCCAGCATTTT.